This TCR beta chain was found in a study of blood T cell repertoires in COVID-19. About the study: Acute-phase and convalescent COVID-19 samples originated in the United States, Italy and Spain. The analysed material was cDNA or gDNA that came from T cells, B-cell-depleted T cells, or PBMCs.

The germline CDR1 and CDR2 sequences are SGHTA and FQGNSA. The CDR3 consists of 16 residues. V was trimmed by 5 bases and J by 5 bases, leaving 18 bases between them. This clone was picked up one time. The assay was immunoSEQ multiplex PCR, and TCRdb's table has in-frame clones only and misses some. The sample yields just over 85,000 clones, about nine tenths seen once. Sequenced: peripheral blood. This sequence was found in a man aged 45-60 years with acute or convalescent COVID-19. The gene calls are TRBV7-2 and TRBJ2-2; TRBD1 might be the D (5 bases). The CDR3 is CASSPPGRVGTGELFF. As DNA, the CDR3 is TGTGCCAGCAGCCCGCCCGGCAGGGTAGGTACCGGGGAGCTGTTTTTT.